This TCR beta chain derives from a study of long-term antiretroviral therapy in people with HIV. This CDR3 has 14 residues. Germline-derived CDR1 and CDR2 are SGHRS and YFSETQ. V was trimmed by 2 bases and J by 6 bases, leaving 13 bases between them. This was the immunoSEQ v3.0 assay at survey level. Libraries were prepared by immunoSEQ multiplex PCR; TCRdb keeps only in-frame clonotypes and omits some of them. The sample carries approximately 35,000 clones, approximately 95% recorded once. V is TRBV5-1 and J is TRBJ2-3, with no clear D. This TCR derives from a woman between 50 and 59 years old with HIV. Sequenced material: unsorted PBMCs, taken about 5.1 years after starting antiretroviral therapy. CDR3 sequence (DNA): TGCGCCAGCAGCTTTGGCCTAGAGTCCGATACGCAGTATTTT. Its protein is CASSFGLESDTQYF.